This T cell receptor (beta chain) was documented in a study of STAT5B mutations in CD4+ large granular lymphocyte leukemia. The CDR3 has 16 amino acids. The J segment lost 5 bases and the V segment lost 6 bases, leaving 12 bases of the junction unmatched. Germline CDR1 and CDR2: LGHNA and YNFKEQ. Measured with immunoSEQ multiplex PCR; TCRdb has only the in-frame clones, and not every one. The sample has tens of thousands of clones; around 85% are singletons. The source is a human donor in good health. The chain combines TRBV4-2 with TRBJ2-1; 8 nucleotides align to TRBD2. Material: CD4+ T cells from blood buffy coats. The CDR3 nucleotides read TGTGCCAGCAGTCCTGAAGAGCGGGAGACAAACAATGAGCAGTTCTTC. It is translated as CASSPEERETNNEQFF.